The table lists the clone carrying this T cell receptor beta chain with many counts. This CDR3 spans 13 amino acids. Trimming removed 2 bases from V and 4 bases from J, with 9 bases in between. Germline CDR1 SGDLS, CDR2 YYNGEE. This specimen comes from a study of T cells in Graves' hyperthyroidism and ophthalmopathy. Using RNA transcripts as the source, TCR beta CDR3 regions were amplified. HTBI primers drove first-round RT-PCR of the TCR CDR3. TCRdb re-called the multiplex PCR reads with MiXCR, one entry per CDR3 protein. Seen here are around 800,000 distinct CDR3 sequences, 38% observed once, and the top ten hold approximately 8.7%.

J is TRBJ1-1 and V is TRBV9; D gene unclear. This sequence originates from a man younger than 30 with Graves' hyperthyroidism. The specimen sequenced was blood. The CDR3 here is CASSVGAGTEAFF. The CDR3 nucleotides are TGTGCCAGCAGCGTGGGAGCGGGCACTGAAGCTTTCTTT.